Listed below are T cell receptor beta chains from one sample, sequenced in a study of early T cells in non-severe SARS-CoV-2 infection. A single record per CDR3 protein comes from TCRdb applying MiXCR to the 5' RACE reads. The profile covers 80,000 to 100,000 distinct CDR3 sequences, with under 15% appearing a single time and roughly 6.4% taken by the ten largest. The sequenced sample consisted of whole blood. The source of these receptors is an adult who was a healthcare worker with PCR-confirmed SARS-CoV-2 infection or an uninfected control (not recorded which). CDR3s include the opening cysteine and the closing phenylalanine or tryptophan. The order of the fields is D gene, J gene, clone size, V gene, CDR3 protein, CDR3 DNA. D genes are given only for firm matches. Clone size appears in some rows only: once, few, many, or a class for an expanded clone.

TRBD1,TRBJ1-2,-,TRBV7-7,CASSPRQGAYGYTF,TGTGCCAGCAGCCCAAGACAGGGAGCCTATGGCTACACCTTC
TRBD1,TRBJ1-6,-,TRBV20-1,CSARPWTGGESRNSPLHF,TGCAGTGCTAGACCCTGGACAGGGGGCGAATCTCGGAATTCACCCCTCCACTTT
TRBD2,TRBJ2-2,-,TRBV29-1,CSVERESDTGELFF,TGCAGCGTTGAGCGGGAGTCGGACACCGGGGAGCTGTTTTTT
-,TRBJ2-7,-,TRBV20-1,CSTTGTGPYEQYF,TGCAGTACTACCGGGACGGGACCCTACGAGCAGTACTTC
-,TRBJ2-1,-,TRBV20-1,CSASPYNEQFF,TGCAGTGCTAGTCCCTACAATGAGCAGTTCTTC
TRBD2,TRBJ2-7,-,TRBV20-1,CSATGLAVVGYEQYF,TGCAGTGCTACGGGACTAGCCGTCGTTGGATACGAGCAGTACTTC
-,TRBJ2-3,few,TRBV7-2,CASSLSGRFTDTQYF,TGTGCCAGCAGCTTAAGCGGCAGATTCACAGATACGCAGTATTTT
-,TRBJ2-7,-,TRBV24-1,CATSDGVLQYF,TGTGCCACCAGTGATGGGGTCCTTCAGTACTTC
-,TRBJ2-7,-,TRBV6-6,CASSSTLLDKQYF,TGTGCCAGCAGTTCAACCCTACTAGACAAGCAGTACTTC
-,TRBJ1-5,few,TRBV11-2,CASSLEGREGQPQHF,TGTGCCAGCAGCTTAGAGGGGAGGGAAGGTCAGCCCCAGCATTTT
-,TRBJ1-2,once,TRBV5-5,CASSLAAGVNYGYTF,TGTGCCAGCAGCTTGGCGGCAGGAGTTAACTATGGCTACACCTTC
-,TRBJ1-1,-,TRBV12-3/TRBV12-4,CASSFSRGTEAFF,TGTGCCAGCAGTTTCAGCAGGGGAACTGAAGCTTTCTTT
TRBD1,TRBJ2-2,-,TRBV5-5,CASTKDRDREAGELFF,TGTGCCAGCACCAAGGACCGGGACAGGGAGGCCGGGGAGCTGTTTTTT
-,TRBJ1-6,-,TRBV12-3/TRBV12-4,CASSLGGPLHF,TGTGCCAGCAGTTTAGGAGGGCCCCTCCACTTT
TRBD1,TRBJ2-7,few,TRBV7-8,CASSSRDREIREQYF,TGTGCCAGCAGCAGCCGGGACAGGGAAATAAGGGAGCAGTACTTC
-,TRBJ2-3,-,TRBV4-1,CASSHVRDTQYF,TGCGCCAGCAGCCACGTCAGGGATACGCAGTATTTT
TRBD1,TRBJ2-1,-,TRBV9,CASSPGTGKGNEQFF,TGTGCCAGCAGCCCTGGGACAGGGAAGGGCAATGAGCAGTTCTTC
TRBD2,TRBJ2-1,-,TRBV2,CASSNRDYSSGEQFF,TGTGCCAGCAGTAACCGGGACTATTCCTCCGGTGAGCAGTTCTTC
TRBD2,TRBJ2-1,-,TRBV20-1,CSARRGRGDEQFF,TGCAGTGCACGGCGGGGCCGGGGGGATGAGCAGTTCTTC
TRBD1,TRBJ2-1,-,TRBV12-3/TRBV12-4,CASSLEGATTDNEQFF,TGTGCCAGCAGTTTAGAGGGGGCTACCACGGACAATGAGCAGTTCTTC
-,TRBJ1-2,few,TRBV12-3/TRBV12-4,CASSLTIGVHGYTF,TGTGCCAGCAGTTTGACAATCGGGGTCCACGGCTACACCTTC
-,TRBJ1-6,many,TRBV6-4,CARYCYSPLHF,TGTGCCCGCTACTGTTATTCACCCCTCCACTTT
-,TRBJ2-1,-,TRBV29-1,CSAARSYNEQFF,TGCAGCGCTGCACGGTCCTACAATGAGCAGTTCTTC
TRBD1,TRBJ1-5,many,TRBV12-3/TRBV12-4,CASRQGNQPQHF,TGTGCCAGCAGACAGGGGAATCAGCCCCAGCATTTT
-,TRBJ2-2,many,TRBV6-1,CASSGVRAGELFF,TGTGCCAGCAGTGGAGTCCGGGCCGGGGAGCTGTTTTTT
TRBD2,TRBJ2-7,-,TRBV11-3,CASSLEASGSRQYF,TGTGCCAGCAGCTTAGAGGCTAGCGGGAGCCGCCAGTACTTC
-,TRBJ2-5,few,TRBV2,CASKPVGETQYF,TGTGCCTCCAAACCTGTAGGAGAGACCCAGTACTTC
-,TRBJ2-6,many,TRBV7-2,CASSPLLGPSGANVLTF,TGTGCCAGCAGCCCCCTTCTGGGGCCCTCTGGGGCCAACGTCCTGACTTTC
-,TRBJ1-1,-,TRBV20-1,CSAPSTRNTEAFF,TGCAGTGCCCCCTCGACAAGGAACACTGAAGCTTTCTTT
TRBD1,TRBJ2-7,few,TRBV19,CASSNNGVWGQGANEQYF,TGTGCCAGTAGCAATAATGGAGTCTGGGGACAGGGGGCGAACGAGCAGTACTTC
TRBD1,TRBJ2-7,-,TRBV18,CASSPPGQGNDEQYF,TGTGCCAGCTCACCTCCGGGACAGGGTAACGACGAGCAGTACTTC
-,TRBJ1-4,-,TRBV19,CASSMGSRGGEKLFF,TGTGCCAGTAGTATGGGATCCAGGGGAGGTGAAAAACTGTTTTTT